One and the same sample provided the 7 T cell receptor beta chains below, sequenced in a study of T-cell memory formation after mild COVID-19 (dated by TCRdb to about 2021). The library relied on 5' RACE. Sequencing took place on an Illumina NovaSeq 6000. TCRdb trimmed public reads at Q25 via fastp, called clones via MiXCR and kept in-frame beta chains. Each entry merges the rows of one CDR3 protein and shows their most common DNA and genes. This sample has about 340,000 distinct CDR3 sequences in its table, and 13% to 15% of those were observed once. Clones ranked in the top ten supply less than 25% of the sample. The material sequenced was PBMCs or a T cell subset sorted from them (not recorded which). The receptors were gathered from a man aged 18 to 29 who had mild COVID-19 (a few samples of this study predate the infection). The sample titles of this study are shuffled in the database, so cell type and time point are left out; the donor was told from shared clones.

V is TRBV5-1 and J is TRBJ1-2; a possible D gene is TRBD1 (5 bases). The CDR3 contains 13 residues. The V and J ends lost 6 bases and 7 bases respectively, with 16 bases between them. Germline V gives CDR1 SGHRS, CDR2 YFSETQ. DNA of the CDR3: TGCGCCAGCACCTTCAGCGGGGGGTCTGGCTACACCTTC. As protein: CASTFSGGSGYTF. The entire variable domain, with the rest obtained from reference TRBV5-1 and TRBJ1-2, is as follows: KAGVTQTPRYLIKTRGQQVTLSCSPISGHRSVSWYQQTPGQGLQFLFEYFSETQRNKGNFPGRFSGRQFSNSRSEMNVSTLELGDSALYLCASTFSGGSGYTFGSGTRLTVV.

In nucleotides, the CDR3 is TGCGCCAGCAGCCCGGACAGGGCCCACACTGAAGCTTTCTTT. Translated, it gives CASSPDRAHTEAFF. The chain combines TRBV5-1 with TRBJ1-1, with 8 bases aligning to TRBD1. Germline V gene lookup returns CDR1 SGHRS and CDR2 YFSETQ. CDR3 length equals 14 residues. J was trimmed by 3 bases and V by 4 bases; bases with no gene match: 5. Supplemented by reference TRBV5-1 and TRBJ1-1, the full variable domain reads KAGVTQTPRYLIKTRGQQVTLSCSPISGHRSVSWYQQTPGQGLQFLFEYFSETQRNKGNFPGRFSGRQFSNSRSEMNVSTLELGDSALYLCASSPDRAHTEAFFGQGTRLTVV.

This clonotype has only a few counts. The chain employs TRBV5-1 and TRBJ2-3; 8 nucleotides align to TRBD2. J was trimmed by 2 bases and V by 4 bases; bases with no gene match: 6. The germline CDR1 and CDR2 sequences are SGHRS and YFSETQ. The CDR3 spans 15 residues. CDR3 DNA: TGCGCCAGCAGCCCGCTACTAGCGGACACAGATACGCAGTATTTT. The encoded protein is CASSPLLADTDTQYF. Based on the CDR3 plus reference TRBV5-1 and TRBJ2-3, the full variable domain is KAGVTQTPRYLIKTRGQQVTLSCSPISGHRSVSWYQQTPGQGLQFLFEYFSETQRNKGNFPGRFSGRQFSNSRSEMNVSTLELGDSALYLCASSPLLADTDTQYFGPGTRLTVL.

This clonotype was found a few times. The chain couples TRBV5-5 to TRBJ1-2, with a weak D call TRBD1 (5 bases). The CDR3 covers 13 residues. The V and J ends lost 3 bases and 6 bases respectively, with 12 bases between them. Germline V lookup: CDR1 SGHKS, CDR2 YYEKEE (reference sequence). In DNA form, the CDR3 reads TGTGCCAGCAGCTACCGGGGGGAGAATGGCTACACCTTC. It encodes CASSYRGENGYTF. Based on the CDR3 plus reference TRBV5-5 and TRBJ1-2, the full variable domain is DAGVTQSPTHLIKTRGQQVTLRCSPISGHKSVSWYQQVLGQGPQFIFQYYEKEERGRGNFPDRFSARQFPNYSSELNVNALLLGDSALYLCASSYRGENGYTFGSGTRLTVV.

V is TRBV7-8 and J is TRBJ2-6; D gene ambiguous. This CDR3 is built from 15 residues. Germline V gene data show CDR1 as SGHVS and CDR2 as FQNEAQ. The V gene lost 6 bases and the J gene lost 0 bases, with 9 bases spanning the gap. In DNA, the CDR3 is TGTGCCAGCAGGGAACTTCGCTCTGGGGCCAACGTCCTGACTTTC. It specifies CASRELRSGANVLTF. Full variable domain (rest looked up from reference TRBV7-8 and TRBJ2-6): GAGVSQSPRYKVAKRGQDVALRCDPISGHVSLFWYQQALGQGPEFLTYFQNEAQLDKSGLPSDRFFAERPEGSVSTLKIQRTQQEDSAVYLCASRELRSGANVLTFGAGSRLTVL.

The V and J genes are TRBV2 and TRBJ1-2, with no clear D. V lost 1 base and J lost 8, with 11 bases in between. Germline V CDR1 and CDR2: SNHLY, FYNNEI. This CDR3 spans 13 amino acids. CDR3 protein: CASSEGGLGGYTF. CDR3 sequence (DNA): TGTGCCAGCAGTGAAGGAGGGTTAGGAGGCTACACCTTC.

Only a few counts were recorded for this clonotype. The chain combines TRBV5-1 with TRBJ2-3; 9 bases map to TRBD2. Per the germline V gene, CDR1 is SGHRS and CDR2 is YFSETQ. V was pared by 0 bases and J by 5 bases, with 7 bases of the junction left unmatched. CDR3 length equals 16 residues. The CDR3 region is CASSLVVAGAGDTQYF. CDR3 in DNA: TGCGCCAGCAGCTTGGTGGTAGCGGGGGCCGGAGATACGCAGTATTTT.